This T cell receptor (beta chain) is from a study of blood T cell repertoires in COVID-19. Study overall: PBMCs, B-cell-depleted T cells, or T cells were the source of the cDNA or gDNA that made up the material.

Original analysis: The authors estimated nucleated cell counts from reference gene primer amplification. The method was immunoSEQ multiplex PCR; TCRdb's version includes in-frame clones alone and lacks a portion of them. The DNA gave D and trimming, while V, J and clone size come from that table. The sample lists some 140,000 clones; roughly 80% were seen once. Per germline, CDR1 SGHAT and CDR2 FQNNGV. V was clipped by 4 bases and J by 9 bases, with 16 bases between them. This CDR3 has 14 residues. The sequenced sample consisted of PBMCs or T cells enriched from blood (not recorded which). The rearrangement joins TRBV11-2 to TRBJ2-1; no firm D call. The clonotype was recovered from a man between 45 and 60 years old who had recovered from COVID-19. CDR3 in amino acids: CASSSRSVSSEQFF. As DNA, the CDR3 is TGTGCCAGCAGCTCGCGGTCAGTCTCAAGTGAGCAGTTCTTC. Combining the CDR3 with reference TRBV11-2 and TRBJ2-1 gives the whole variable domain EAGVAQSPRYKIIEKRQSVAFWCNPISGHATLYWYQQILGQGPKLLIQFQNNGVVDDSQLPKDRFSAERLKGVDSTLKIQPAKLEDSAVYLCASSSRSVSSEQFFGPGTRLTVL.